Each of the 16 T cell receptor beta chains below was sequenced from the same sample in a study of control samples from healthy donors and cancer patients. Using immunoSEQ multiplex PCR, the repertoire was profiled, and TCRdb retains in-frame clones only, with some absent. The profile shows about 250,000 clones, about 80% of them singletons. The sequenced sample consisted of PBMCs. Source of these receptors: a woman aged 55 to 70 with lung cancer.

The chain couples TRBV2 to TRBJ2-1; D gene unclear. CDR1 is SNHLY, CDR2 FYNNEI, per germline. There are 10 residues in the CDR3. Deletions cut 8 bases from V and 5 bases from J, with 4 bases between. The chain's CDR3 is CASDDNEQFF. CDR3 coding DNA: TGTGCCAGCGATGACAATGAGCAGTTCTTC.

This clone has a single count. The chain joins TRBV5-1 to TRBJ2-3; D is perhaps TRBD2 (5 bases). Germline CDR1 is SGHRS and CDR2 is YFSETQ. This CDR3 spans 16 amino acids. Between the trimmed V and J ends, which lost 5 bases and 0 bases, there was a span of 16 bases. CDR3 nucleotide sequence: TGCGCCAGCAGTCCGCCCGAAGCGGCTAGCACAGATACGCAGTATTTT. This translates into CASSPPEAASTDTQYF.

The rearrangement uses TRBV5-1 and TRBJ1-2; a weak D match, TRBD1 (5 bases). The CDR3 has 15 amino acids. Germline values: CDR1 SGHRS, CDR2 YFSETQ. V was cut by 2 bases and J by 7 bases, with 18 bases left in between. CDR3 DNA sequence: TGCGCCAGCAGCTTCTCTGATGGGGGGGATGGTGGCTACACCTTC. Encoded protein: CASSFSDGGDGGYTF.

The CDR3 coding sequence is TGTGCCAGCGAGAGGGACAGGGGGATAAGCGAGCAGTACTTC. The encoded protein is CASERDRGISEQYF. The J gene is TRBJ2-7, the V gene TRBV6-5; 11 bases match TRBD1. The CDR3 extends over 14 amino acids. V dropped 8 bases and J dropped 6; count of bases not matched to a gene: 9. Germline lookup yields CDR1 MNHEY and CDR2 SVGAGI.

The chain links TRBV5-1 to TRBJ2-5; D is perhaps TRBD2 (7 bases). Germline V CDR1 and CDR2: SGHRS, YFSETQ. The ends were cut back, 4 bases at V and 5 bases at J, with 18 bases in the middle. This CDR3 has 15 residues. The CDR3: CASSPGGALGETQYF. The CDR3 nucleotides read TGCGCCAGCAGCCCGGGGGGCGCCCTAGGTGAGACCCAGTACTTC.

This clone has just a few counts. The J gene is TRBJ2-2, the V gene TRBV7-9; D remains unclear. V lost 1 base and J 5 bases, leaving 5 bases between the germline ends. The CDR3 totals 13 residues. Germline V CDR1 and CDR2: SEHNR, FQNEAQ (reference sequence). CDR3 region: CASSLVQTGELFF. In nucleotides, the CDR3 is TGTGCCAGCAGCTTAGTGCAGACCGGGGAGCTGTTTTTT.

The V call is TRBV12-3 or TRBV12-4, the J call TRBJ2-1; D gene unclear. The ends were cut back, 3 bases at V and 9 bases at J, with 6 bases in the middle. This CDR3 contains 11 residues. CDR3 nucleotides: TGTGCCAGCAGTTTCGCTAGTGAGCAGTTCTTC. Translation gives CASSFASEQFF.

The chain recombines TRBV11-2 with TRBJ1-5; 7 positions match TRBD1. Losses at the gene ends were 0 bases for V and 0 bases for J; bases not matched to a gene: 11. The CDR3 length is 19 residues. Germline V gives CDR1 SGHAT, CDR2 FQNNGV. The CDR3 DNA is TGTGCCAGCAGCTTAGAAGGGGGCGTCAGAACCTATAGCAATCAGCCCCAGCATTTT. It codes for CASSLEGGVRTYSNQPQHF. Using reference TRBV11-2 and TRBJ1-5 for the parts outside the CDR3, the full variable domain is EAGVAQSPRYKIIEKRQSVAFWCNPISGHATLYWYQQILGQGPKLLIQFQNNGVVDDSQLPKDRFSAERLKGVDSTLKIQPAKLEDSAVYLCASSLEGGVRTYSNQPQHFGDGTRLSIL.

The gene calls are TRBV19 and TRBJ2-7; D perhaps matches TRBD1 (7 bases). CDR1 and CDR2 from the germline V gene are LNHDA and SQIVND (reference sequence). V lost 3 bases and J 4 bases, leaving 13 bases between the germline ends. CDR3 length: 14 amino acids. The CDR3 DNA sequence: TGTGCCAGTAGTATTGGGCAGGGGGGATACGAGCAGTACTTC. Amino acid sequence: CASSIGQGGYEQYF.

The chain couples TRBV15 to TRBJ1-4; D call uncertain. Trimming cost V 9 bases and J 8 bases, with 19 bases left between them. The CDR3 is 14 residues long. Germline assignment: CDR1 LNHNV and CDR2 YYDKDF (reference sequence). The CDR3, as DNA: TGTGCCACGCGCCCGAGACCCGGGATCGAAAAACTGTTTTTT. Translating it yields CATRPRPGIEKLFF.

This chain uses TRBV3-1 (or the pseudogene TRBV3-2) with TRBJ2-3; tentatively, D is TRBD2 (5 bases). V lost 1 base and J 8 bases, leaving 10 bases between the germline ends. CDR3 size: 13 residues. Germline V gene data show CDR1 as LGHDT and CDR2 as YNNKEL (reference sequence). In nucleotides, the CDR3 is TGTGCCAGCAGCCAAGTAGGAGGAGGTACGCAGTATTTT. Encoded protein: CASSQVGGGTQYF.

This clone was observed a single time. This CDR3 is CAIQGSENYGYTF. The DNA for the CDR3 is TGTGCCATCCAGGGGTCGGAGAACTATGGCTACACCTTC. The chain carries TRBV24-1 and TRBJ1-2, with TRBD1 as a possible D gene (6 bases). CDR3 length: 13 residues. With 11 bases removed from V and 2 bases from J, the gap between germline ends came to 14 bases. The germline CDR1 and CDR2 sequences are KGHDR and SFDVKD.

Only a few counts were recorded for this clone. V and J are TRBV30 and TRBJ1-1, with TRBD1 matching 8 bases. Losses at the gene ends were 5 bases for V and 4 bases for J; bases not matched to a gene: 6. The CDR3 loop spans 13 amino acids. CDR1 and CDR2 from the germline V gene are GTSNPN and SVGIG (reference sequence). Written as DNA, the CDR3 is TGTGCCTGGGCGGACCAGGGGGCCACTGAAGCTTTCTTT. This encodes CAWADQGATEAFF.

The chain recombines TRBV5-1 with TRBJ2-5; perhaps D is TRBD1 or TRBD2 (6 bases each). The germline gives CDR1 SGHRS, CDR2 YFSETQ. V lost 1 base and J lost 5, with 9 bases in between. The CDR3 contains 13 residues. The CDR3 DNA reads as TGCGCCAGCAGCTTGACAGGGAGGGAGACCCAGTACTTC. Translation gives CASSLTGRETQYF. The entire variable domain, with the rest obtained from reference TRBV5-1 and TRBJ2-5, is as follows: KAGVTQTPRYLIKTRGQQVTLSCSPISGHRSVSWYQQTPGQGLQFLFEYFSETQRNKGNFPGRFSGRQFSNSRSEMNVSTLELGDSALYLCASSLTGRETQYFGPGTRLLVL.

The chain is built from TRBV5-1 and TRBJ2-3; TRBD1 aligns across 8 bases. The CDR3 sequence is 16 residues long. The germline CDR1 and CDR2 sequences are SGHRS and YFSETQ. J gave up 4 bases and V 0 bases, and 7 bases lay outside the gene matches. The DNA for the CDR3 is TGCGCCAGCAGCTTGGGCCAGGGGGCGTCAGCAGATACGCAGTATTTT. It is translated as CASSLGQGASADTQYF.

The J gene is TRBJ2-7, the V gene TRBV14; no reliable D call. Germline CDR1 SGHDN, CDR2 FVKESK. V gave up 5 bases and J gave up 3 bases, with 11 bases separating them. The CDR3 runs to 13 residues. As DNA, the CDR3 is TGTGCCAGCAGCAGTCAGTACAACTACGAGCAGTACTTC. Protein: CASSSQYNYEQYF.